This T cell receptor (beta chain) was captured by sequencing in a study of blood T cell repertoires in COVID-19. Germline lookup yields CDR1 SGHAT and CDR2 FQDESV (reference sequence). CDR3 size: 12 residues. Trimming removed 2 bases at V and 14 bases at J, with 15 bases between. Only in-frame clones appear in the TCRdb table, and some are missing; sequencing was by immunoSEQ multiplex PCR. The data contain around 300,000 clones, 89% of them seen just once; the ten biggest clones take up 1.7%. This chain links TRBV11-1 with TRBJ1-2; D is perhaps TRBD1 (5 bases). The TCR sequence derives from a woman aged 40 to 49 who had recovered from COVID-19. The sequencing sample was made of PBMCs or T cells enriched from blood (not recorded which). CDR3 coding DNA: TGTGCCAGCAGCTTATTGGAGGGGACGAGGACCTTC. As protein: CASSLLEGTRTF.